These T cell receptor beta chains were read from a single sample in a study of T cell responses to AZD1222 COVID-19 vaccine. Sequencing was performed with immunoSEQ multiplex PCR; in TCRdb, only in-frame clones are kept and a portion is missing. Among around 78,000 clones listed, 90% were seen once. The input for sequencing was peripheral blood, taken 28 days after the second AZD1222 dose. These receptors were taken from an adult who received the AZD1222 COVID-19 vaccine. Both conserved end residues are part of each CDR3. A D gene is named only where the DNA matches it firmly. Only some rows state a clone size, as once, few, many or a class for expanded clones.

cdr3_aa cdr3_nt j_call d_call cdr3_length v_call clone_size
CASKDGGSETQYF TGTGCCAGCAAAGATGGGGGGTCTGAGACCCAGTACTTC TRBJ2-5 NA 13 TRBV6-5 NA
CATSVLRDSPYNEQFF TGTGCCACCAGTGTATTGCGGGACAGTCCCTACAATGAGCAGTTCTTC TRBJ2-1 NA 16 TRBV24-1 NA
CASSPGQGRTGELFF TGCGCCAGCAGCCCGGGACAGGGGCGGACCGGGGAGCTGTTTTTT TRBJ2-2 TRBD1 15 TRBV5-1 once
CASSVGLAGVIHEQYF TGTGCCAGCAGCGTCGGGCTAGCGGGAGTAATCCACGAGCAGTACTTC TRBJ2-7 TRBD2 16 TRBV6-2/TRBV6-3 NA
CASSQGRGRDTEAFF TGTGCCAGCAGCCAAGGCAGGGGGCGCGACACTGAAGCTTTCTTT TRBJ1-1 TRBD1 15 TRBV3-1/TRBV3-2 NA
CASSLFVAGSTDTQYF TGTGCCAGCAGCTTGTTTGTAGCGGGAAGCACAGATACGCAGTATTTT TRBJ2-3 TRBD2 16 TRBV5-6 NA
CASSPVRYNEQFF TGTGCCAGCAGCCCAGTGCGGTACAATGAGCAGTTCTTC TRBJ2-1 NA 13 TRBV11-2 NA
CASSLHRGDGYTF TGTGCCAGCAGTTTACACAGGGGGGATGGCTACACCTTC TRBJ1-2 TRBD1 13 TRBV12-3/TRBV12-4 NA
CASSLLGLSYEQYF TGTGCCAGCAGCTTATTGGGACTCTCCTACGAGCAGTACTTC TRBJ2-7 NA 14 TRBV11-3 NA
CASSTLGSGSFHEQYF TGTGCCAGTAGTACCCTGGGGAGCGGGAGTTTCCACGAGCAGTACTTC TRBJ2-7 TRBD2 16 TRBV19 NA
CASSSRRDTQYF TGTGCCAGCAGCTCACGACGGGATACGCAGTATTTT TRBJ2-3 NA 12 TRBV11-3 NA